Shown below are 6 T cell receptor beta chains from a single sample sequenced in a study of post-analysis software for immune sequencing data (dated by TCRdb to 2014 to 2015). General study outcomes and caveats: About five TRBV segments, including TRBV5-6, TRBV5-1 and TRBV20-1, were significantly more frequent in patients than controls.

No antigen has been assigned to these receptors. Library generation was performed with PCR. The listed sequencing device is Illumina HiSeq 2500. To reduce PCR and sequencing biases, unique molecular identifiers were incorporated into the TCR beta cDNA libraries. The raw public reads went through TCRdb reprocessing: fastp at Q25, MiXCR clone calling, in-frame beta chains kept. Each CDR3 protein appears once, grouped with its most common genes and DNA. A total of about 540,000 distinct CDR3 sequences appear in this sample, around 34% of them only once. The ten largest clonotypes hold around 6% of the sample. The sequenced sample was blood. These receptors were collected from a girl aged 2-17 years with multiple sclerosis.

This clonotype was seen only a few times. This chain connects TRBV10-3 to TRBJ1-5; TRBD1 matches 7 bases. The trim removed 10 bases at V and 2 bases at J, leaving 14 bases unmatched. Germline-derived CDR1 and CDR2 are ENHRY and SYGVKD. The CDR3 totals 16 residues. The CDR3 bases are TGTGCCACCGGGACAGCGAGGACTCTTGGCAATCAGCCCCAGCATTTT. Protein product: CATGTARTLGNQPQHF.

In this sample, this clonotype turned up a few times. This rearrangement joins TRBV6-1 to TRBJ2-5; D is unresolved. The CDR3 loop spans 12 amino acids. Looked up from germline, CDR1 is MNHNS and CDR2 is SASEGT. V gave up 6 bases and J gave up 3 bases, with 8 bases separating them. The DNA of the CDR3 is TGTGCCAGCAGCGCCGCTGAAGAGACCCAGTACTTC. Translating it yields CASSAAEETQYF.

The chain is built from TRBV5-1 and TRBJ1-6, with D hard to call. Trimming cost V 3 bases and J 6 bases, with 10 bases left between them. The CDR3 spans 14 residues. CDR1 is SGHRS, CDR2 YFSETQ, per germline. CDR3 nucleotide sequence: TGCGCCAGCAGCTCTAGAATGACTAATTCACCCCTCCACTTT. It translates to CASSSRMTNSPLHF.

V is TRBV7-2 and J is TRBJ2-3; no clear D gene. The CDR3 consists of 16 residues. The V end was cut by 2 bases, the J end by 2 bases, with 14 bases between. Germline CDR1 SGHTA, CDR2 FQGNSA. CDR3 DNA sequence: TGTGCCAGCAGCTTAAATCCCGCCCAATCCACAGATACGCAGTATTTT. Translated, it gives CASSLNPAQSTDTQYF.

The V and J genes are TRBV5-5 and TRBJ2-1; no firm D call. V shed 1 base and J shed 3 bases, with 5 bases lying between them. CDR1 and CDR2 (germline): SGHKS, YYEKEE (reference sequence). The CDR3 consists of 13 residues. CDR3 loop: CASSLLLYNEQFF. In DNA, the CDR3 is TGTGCCAGCAGCTTGCTACTCTACAATGAGCAGTTCTTC.

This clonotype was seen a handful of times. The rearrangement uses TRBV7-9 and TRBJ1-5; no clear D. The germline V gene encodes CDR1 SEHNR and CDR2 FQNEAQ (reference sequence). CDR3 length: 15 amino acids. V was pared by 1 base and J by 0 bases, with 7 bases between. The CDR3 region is CASSLGSDSNQPQHF. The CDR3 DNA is TGTGCCAGCAGCTTAGGGTCAGATAGCAATCAGCCCCAGCATTTT.